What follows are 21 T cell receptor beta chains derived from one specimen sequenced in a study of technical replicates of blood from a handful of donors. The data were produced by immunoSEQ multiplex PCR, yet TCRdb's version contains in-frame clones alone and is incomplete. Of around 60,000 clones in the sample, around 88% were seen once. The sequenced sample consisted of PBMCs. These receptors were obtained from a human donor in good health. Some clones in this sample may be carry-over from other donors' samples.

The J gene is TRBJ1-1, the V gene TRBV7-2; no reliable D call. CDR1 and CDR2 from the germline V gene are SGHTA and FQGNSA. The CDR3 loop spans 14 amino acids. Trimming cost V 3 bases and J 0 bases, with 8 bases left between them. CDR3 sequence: CASSFWSLNTEAFF. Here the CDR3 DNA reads TGTGCCAGCAGCTTTTGGAGCCTGAACACTGAAGCTTTCTTT.

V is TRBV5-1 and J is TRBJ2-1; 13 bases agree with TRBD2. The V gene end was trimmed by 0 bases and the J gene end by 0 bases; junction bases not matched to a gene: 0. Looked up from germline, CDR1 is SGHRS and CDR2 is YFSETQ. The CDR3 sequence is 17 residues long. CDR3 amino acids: CASSLGLAGGSYNEQFF. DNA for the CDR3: TGCGCCAGCAGCTTGGGACTAGCGGGGGGCTCCTACAATGAGCAGTTCTTC.

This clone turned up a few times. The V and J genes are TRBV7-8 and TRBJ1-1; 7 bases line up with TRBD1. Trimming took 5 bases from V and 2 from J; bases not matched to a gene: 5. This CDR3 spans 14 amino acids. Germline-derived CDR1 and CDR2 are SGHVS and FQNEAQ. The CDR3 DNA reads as TGTGCCAGCAGCGTACGACAGGGTAACACTGAAGCTTTCTTT. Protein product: CASSVRQGNTEAFF.

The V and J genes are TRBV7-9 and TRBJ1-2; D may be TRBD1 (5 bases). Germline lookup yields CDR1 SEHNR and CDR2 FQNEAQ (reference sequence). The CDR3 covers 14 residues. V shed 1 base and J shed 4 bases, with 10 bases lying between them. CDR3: CASSLEGATYGYTF. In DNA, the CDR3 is TGTGCCAGCAGCTTAGAAGGGGCGACCTATGGCTACACCTTC.

The CDR3 sequence is CSVEGGTGDGYTF. Written as DNA, the CDR3 is TGCAGCGTTGAAGGTGGGACAGGGGATGGCTACACCTTC. This sequence joins TRBV29-1 and TRBJ1-2, with 10 bases matching TRBD1. The V and J ends lost 1 base and 6 bases, in that order; junction bases with no gene match: 2. The CDR3 contains 13 residues. Germline V gene data show CDR1 as SQVTM and CDR2 as ANQGSEA. Supplemented by reference TRBV29-1 and TRBJ1-2, the full variable domain reads SAVISQKPSRDICQRGTSLTIQCQVDSQVTMMFWYRQQPGQSLTLIATANQGSEATYESGFVIDKFPISRPNLTFSTLTVSNMSPEDSSIYLCSVEGGTGDGYTFGSGTRLTVV.

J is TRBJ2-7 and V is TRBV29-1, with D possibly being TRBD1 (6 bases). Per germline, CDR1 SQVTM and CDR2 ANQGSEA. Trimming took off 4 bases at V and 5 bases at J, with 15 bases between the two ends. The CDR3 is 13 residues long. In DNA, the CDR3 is TGCAGCGTTGTCCCCCGCAGGGGCGACGAGCAGTACTTC. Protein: CSVVPRRGDEQYF.

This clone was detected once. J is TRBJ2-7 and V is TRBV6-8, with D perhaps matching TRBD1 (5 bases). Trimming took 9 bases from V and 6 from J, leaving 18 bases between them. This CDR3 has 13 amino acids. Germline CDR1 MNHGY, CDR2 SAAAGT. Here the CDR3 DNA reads TGTGCCAGGTGGCACAGGACCATGGGCGAGCAGTACTTC. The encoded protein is CARWHRTMGEQYF.

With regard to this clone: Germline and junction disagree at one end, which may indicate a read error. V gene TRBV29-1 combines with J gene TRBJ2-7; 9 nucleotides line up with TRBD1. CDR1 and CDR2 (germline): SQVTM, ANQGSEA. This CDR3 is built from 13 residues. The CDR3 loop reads CSVAGQGSYAQYF. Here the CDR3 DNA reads TGCAGCGTTGCGGGACAGGGCTCCTACGCGCAGTACTTC.

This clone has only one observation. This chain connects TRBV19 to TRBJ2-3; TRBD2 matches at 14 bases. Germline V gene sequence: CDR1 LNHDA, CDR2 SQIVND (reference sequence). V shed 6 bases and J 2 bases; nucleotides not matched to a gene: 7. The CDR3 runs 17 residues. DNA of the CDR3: TGTGCCAGTAGGGGGGGACTAGCGGGAGCCCCCACAGATACGCAGTATTTT. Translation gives CASRGGLAGAPTDTQYF. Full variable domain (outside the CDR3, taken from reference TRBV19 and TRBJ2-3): DGGITQSPKYLFRKEGQNVTLSCEQNLNHDAMYWYRQDPGQGLRLIYYSQIVNDFQKGDIAEGYSVSREKKESFPLTVTSAQKNPTAFYLCASRGGLAGAPTDTQYFGPGTRLTVL.

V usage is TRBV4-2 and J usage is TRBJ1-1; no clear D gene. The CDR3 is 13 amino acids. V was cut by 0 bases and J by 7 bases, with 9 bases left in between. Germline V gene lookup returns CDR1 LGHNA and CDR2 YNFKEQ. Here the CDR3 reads CASSQEVLGEAFF. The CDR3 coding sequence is TGTGCCAGCAGCCAAGAGGTCCTAGGTGAAGCTTTCTTT.

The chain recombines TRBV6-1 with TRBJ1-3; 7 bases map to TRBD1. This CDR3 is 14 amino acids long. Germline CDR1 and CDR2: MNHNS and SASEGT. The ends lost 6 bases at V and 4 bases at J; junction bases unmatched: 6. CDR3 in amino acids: CASRKTGRGNTIYF. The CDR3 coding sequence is TGTGCCAGCAGGAAGACAGGGAGGGGAAACACCATATATTTT.

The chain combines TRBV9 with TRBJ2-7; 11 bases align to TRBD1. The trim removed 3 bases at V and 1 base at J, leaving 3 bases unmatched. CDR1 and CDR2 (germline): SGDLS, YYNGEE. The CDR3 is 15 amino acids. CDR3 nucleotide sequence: TGTGCCAGCAGCGCTGGGACAGGGGGGTCCTACGAGCAGTACTTC. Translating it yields CASSAGTGGSYEQYF. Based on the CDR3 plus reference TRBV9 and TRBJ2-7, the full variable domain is DSGVTQTPKHLITATGQRVTLRCSPRSGDLSVYWYQQSLDQGLQFLIQYYNGEERAKGNILERFSAQQFPDLHSELNLSSLELGDSALYFCASSAGTGGSYEQYFGPGTRLTVT.

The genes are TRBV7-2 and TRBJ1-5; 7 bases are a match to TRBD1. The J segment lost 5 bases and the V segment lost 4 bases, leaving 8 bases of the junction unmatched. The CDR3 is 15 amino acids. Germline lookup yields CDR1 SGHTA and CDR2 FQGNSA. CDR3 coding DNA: TGTGCCAGCAGCTCAAGACAGGGAGGTTATCAGCCCCAGCATTTT. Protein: CASSSRQGGYQPQHF.

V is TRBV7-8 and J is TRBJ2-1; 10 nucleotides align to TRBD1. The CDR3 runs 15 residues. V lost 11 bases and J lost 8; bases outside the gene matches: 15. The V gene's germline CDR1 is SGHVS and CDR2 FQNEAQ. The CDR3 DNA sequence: TGTGCCTCACGAAGACAGGGGGCCTTGGAGGATGAGCAGTTCTTC. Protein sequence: CASRRQGALEDEQFF.

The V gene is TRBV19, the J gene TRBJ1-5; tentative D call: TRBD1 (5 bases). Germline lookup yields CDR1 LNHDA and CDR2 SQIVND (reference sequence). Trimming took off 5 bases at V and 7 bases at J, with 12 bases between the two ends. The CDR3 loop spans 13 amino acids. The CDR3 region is CASSPGGIQPQHF. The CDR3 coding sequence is TGTGCCAGTAGTCCGGGGGGGATACAGCCCCAGCATTTT.

The chain's CDR3 is CASSLSGTGVSHYEQYF. The DNA for the CDR3 is TGTGCCAGCAGTTTATCCGGGACAGGGGTTTCTCACTACGAGCAGTACTTC. The chain recombines TRBV27 with TRBJ2-7; 10 bases align to TRBD1. The CDR3 covers 17 residues. Germline lookup yields CDR1 MNHEY and CDR2 SMNVEV (reference sequence). V shed 0 bases, J shed 3 bases, and the junction held 8 bases outside the gene matches.

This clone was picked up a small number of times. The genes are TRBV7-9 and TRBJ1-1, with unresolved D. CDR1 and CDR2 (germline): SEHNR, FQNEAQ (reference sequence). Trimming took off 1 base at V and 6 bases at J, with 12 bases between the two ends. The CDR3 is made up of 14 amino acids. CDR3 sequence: CASSLVIGSAEAFF. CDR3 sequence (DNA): TGTGCCAGCAGCTTAGTGATAGGGAGCGCTGAAGCTTTCTTT. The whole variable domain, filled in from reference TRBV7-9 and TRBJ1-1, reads DTGVSQNPRHKITKRGQNVTFRCDPISEHNRLYWYRQTLGQGPEFLTYFQNEAQLEKSRLLSDRFSAERPKGSFSTLEIQRTEQGDSAMYLCASSLVIGSAEAFFGQGTRLTVV.

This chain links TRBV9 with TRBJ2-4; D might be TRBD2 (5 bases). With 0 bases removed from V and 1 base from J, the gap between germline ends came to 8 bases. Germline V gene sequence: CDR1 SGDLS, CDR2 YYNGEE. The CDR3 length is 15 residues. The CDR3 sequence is CASSVGPGAKNIQYF. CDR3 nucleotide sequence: TGTGCCAGCAGCGTAGGCCCGGGGGCCAAAAACATTCAGTACTTC.

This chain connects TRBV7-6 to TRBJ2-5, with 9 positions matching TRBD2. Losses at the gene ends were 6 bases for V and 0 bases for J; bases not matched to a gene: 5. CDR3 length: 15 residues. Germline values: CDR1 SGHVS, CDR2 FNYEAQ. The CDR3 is CASRSSGGNQETQYF. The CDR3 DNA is TGTGCCAGCAGAAGTAGCGGGGGTAACCAAGAGACCCAGTACTTC. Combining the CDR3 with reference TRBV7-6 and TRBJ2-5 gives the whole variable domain GAGVSQSPRYKVTKRGQDVALRCDPISGHVSLYWYRQALGQGPEFLTYFNYEAQQDKSGLPNDRFSAERPEGSISTLTIQRTEQRDSAMYRCASRSSGGNQETQYFGPGTRLLVL.

DNA for the CDR3: TGTGCCAGCAGCTTCCTGGGGACTAGCGGGATGCACACGCAGTATTTT. Protein: CASSFLGTSGMHTQYF. The rearrangement links TRBV7-8 to TRBJ2-3; 13 bases line up with TRBD2. There are 16 residues in the CDR3. CDR1 and CDR2 from the germline V gene are SGHVS and FQNEAQ. V lost 3 bases and J lost 9; bases outside the gene matches: 9. Drawing the rest from reference TRBV7-8 and TRBJ2-3, the complete variable domain is GAGVSQSPRYKVAKRGQDVALRCDPISGHVSLFWYQQALGQGPEFLTYFQNEAQLDKSGLPSDRFFAERPEGSVSTLKIQRTQQEDSAVYLCASSFLGTSGMHTQYFGPGTRLTVL.

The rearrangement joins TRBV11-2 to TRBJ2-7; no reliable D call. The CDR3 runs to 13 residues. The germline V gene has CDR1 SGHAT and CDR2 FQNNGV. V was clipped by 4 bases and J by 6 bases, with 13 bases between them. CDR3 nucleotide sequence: TGTGCCAGCAGCTCCCTCGTGAGTCGCGAGCAGTACTTC. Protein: CASSSLVSREQYF. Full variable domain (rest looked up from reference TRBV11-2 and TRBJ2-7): EAGVAQSPRYKIIEKRQSVAFWCNPISGHATLYWYQQILGQGPKLLIQFQNNGVVDDSQLPKDRFSAERLKGVDSTLKIQPAKLEDSAVYLCASSSLVSREQYFGPGTRLTVT.